Below are 23 T cell receptor beta chains sequenced from a single sample in a study of CD8 T cells in ankylosing spondylitis. No antigen is known for these receptors. General study results and limits: Characteristic, it appeared, of ankylosing spondylitis blood was a TCR beta motif of several highly homologous variants.

TCRdb reanalysed the 5' RACE reads using MiXCR and keeps one entry per CDR3 protein. The sample lists about 220,000 distinct CDR3 sequences, approximately 7.3% seen once, with 14% in the top ten. The sequenced material came from blood, either unsorted or a sorted T cell fraction (not recorded which). Every receptor here comes from a male donor with ankylosing spondylitis.

At least ten counts were recorded for this clonotype. The chain combines TRBV4-2 with TRBJ1-5; D is unresolved. In germline, CDR1 is LGHNA, CDR2 YNFKEQ. Trimming removed 0 bases from V and 6 bases from J, with 12 bases in between. The CDR3 consists of 15 residues. CDR3 sequence: CASSQDEGSAQPQHF. The CDR3 DNA reads as TGTGCCAGCAGCCAAGATGAGGGTTCAGCTCAGCCCCAGCATTTT.

This clonotype came up many times. CDR3 residues: CASSHHRSGAGELFF. The DNA for the CDR3 is TGTGCCAGCAGCCACCACAGGTCCGGCGCCGGGGAGCTGTTTTTT. The V gene is TRBV14, the J gene TRBJ2-2; a weak D match, TRBD1 (5 bases). Trimming took off 3 bases at V and 6 bases at J, with 14 bases between the two ends. Germline assignment: CDR1 SGHDN and CDR2 FVKESK. This CDR3 is 15 amino acids long.

This clonotype has a count of ten or more. The V call is TRBV10-2, the J call TRBJ2-1; D ambiguous. Germline values: CDR1 WSHSY, CDR2 SAAADI. CDR3 length: 12 amino acids. Trimming removed 0 bases at V and 4 bases at J, with 1 base between. The CDR3 DNA sequence: TGCGCCAGCAGTGAGTCGTACAATGAGCAGTTCTTC. This gives the protein CASSESYNEQFF.

Ten or more counts support this clonotype. This chain connects TRBV7-9 to TRBJ1-1; maybe TRBD1 (5 bases). Germline loops: CDR1 SEHNR, CDR2 FQNEAQ (reference sequence). V lost 5 bases, J lost 8 bases, and 12 bases lay in between. This CDR3 comprises 12 residues. This chain's CDR3 is CASSVVRTEAFF. CDR3 bases: TGTGCCAGCAGCGTCGTTAGGACAGAAGCTTTCTTT.

This clonotype turned up a few times. The rearrangement links TRBV5-1 to TRBJ2-6; D uncertain. The germline V and J ends were trimmed by 7 bases and 0 bases, with 11 bases remaining between them. Germline V CDR1 and CDR2: SGHRS, YFSETQ. This CDR3 has 15 residues. CDR3 region: CASGLQHSGANVLTF. The CDR3 DNA follows: TGCGCCAGCGGATTACAGCACTCTGGGGCCAACGTCCTGACTTTC.

This clonotype was observed a few times. At one end the junction does not follow the germline gene, possibly because of a read error. This chain joins TRBV6-1 and TRBJ1-1; a possible D gene is TRBD1 (5 bases). CDR1 and CDR2 from the germline V gene are MNHNS and SASEGT. This CDR3 is 14 amino acids long. CDR3 DNA: TGTGCCAGCAGTGAAATGGGGCTGAAGACTGAAGCTTTCTTT. As protein: CASSEMGLKTEAFF.

This clonotype came up many times. The chain couples TRBV6-5 to TRBJ1-3; D remains ambiguous. The CDR3 loop spans 15 amino acids. CDR1 is MNHEY and CDR2 is SVGAGI in the germline V gene. The V end was cut by 0 bases, the J end by 0 bases, with 6 bases between. The CDR3 nucleotides are TGTGCCAGCAGTTACTCCGGCAGCTCTGGAAACACCATATATTTT. This translates into CASSYSGSSGNTIYF.

Ten or more counts support this clonotype. The chain has TRBV27 and TRBJ2-1; the D is unclear. V lost 5 bases to trimming and J lost 5 bases, with 4 bases between them. From germline, CDR1 is MNHEY and CDR2 SMNVEV (reference sequence). The CDR3 loop spans 11 amino acids. The CDR3 loop reads CASSVHNEQFF. CDR3 sequence (DNA): TGTGCCAGCAGTGTGCACAATGAGCAGTTCTTC.

The table lists this clonotype with many counts. The chain couples TRBV11-2 to TRBJ2-7, with TRBD1 matching over 9 bases. Germline CDR1 reads SGHAT; CDR2 reads FQNNGV. V dropped 2 bases and J dropped 0; count of bases not matched to a gene: 8. CDR3 size: 17 residues. This CDR3 reads CASSLHPGTGSSYEQYF. CDR3 sequence (DNA): TGTGCCAGCAGCTTACATCCCGGGACAGGGAGCTCCTACGAGCAGTACTTC.

This clonotype was seen more than once but under ten times. The rearrangement joins TRBV20-1 to TRBJ2-1; D possibly matches TRBD1 or TRBD2 (6 bases each). Germline CDR1 is DFQATT and CDR2 is SNEGSKA (reference sequence). The V end lost 2 bases, the J end lost 3 bases, and 11 bases lay between the germline ends. This CDR3 is 14 amino acids long. The CDR3 DNA reads as TGCAGTGCTAGATGGGGGGCGCGCTACAATGAGCAGTTCTTC. This gives the protein CSARWGARYNEQFF.

This clonotype was detected only a few times. The rearrangement uses TRBV18 and TRBJ2-2; D possibly uses TRBD1 or TRBD2 (6 bases each). The CDR3 covers 16 residues. CDR1 is KGHSH, CDR2 LQKENI, per germline. V lost 2 bases, J lost 2 bases, and 12 bases lay in between. This CDR3 is CASSPLTGTNTGELFF. The CDR3 DNA follows: TGTGCCAGCTCACCATTAACAGGGACTAACACCGGGGAGCTGTTTTTT.

This clonotype was seen many times. The CDR3 DNA reads TGTGCCAGCACCCCGGTGGAGGGGGCTTACAATGAGCAGTTCTTC. Encoded protein: CASTPVEGAYNEQFF. The rearrangement links TRBV4-2 to TRBJ2-1; D possibly corresponds to TRBD1 (7 bases). V shed 7 bases and J shed 4 bases, with 17 bases lying between them. Germline assignment: CDR1 LGHNA and CDR2 YNFKEQ. The CDR3 is made up of 15 amino acids.

There are a few counts of this clonotype. A much larger clone sits a single nucleotide away, making a read error possible. This chain joins TRBV7-9 and TRBJ2-7; D not certain. V dropped 7 bases and J dropped 2 bases, with 15 bases sitting between them. This CDR3 contains 14 residues. CDR1 is SEHNR, CDR2 FQNEAQ, per germline (reference sequence). The CDR3 reads CASNSGSLAYEQYF. CDR3 sequence (DNA): TGTGCCAGCAACTCCGGTTCCCTCGCCTACGAGCAGTACTTC. Filled out from reference TRBV7-9 and TRBJ2-7, the complete variable domain reads DTGVSQNPRHKITKRGQNVTFRCDPISEHNRLYWYRQTLGQGPEFLTYFQNEAQLEKSRLLSDRFSAERPKGSFSTLEIQRTEQGDSAMYLCASNSGSLAYEQYFGPGTRLTVT.

This clonotype was detected many times. The chain uses TRBV12-3 or TRBV12-4 and TRBJ1-3; D is perhaps TRBD1 (6 bases). Trimming took off 6 bases at V and 4 bases at J, with 19 bases between the two ends. CDR3 length: 16 amino acids. CDR3 bases: TGTGCCAGCAGGCCTCCAGGGGCTGAAAAAGGAAACACCATATATTTT. This codes for CASRPPGAEKGNTIYF.

This clonotype was observed at least ten times. The chain recombines TRBV12-3 or TRBV12-4 with TRBJ1-2; unclear D gene. The CDR3 runs to 13 residues. V lost 1 base to trimming and J lost 8 bases, with 11 bases between them. The CDR3 spells CASSLGNLGGYTF. The CDR3 DNA reads TGTGCCAGCAGTTTAGGGAACCTCGGAGGCTACACCTTC.

This clonotype was recorded at least ten times. The chain recombines TRBV2 with TRBJ1-1; D unclear. V was trimmed by 3 bases and J by 0 bases, leaving 11 bases between them. CDR1 and CDR2 (germline): SNHLY, FYNNEI. This CDR3 spans 15 amino acids. Written as DNA, the CDR3 is TGTGCCAGCAGTGAGTTTCCCGCCATGAACACTGAAGCTTTCTTT. Protein sequence: CASSEFPAMNTEAFF.

This clonotype occurred many times. V usage is TRBV6-2 or TRBV6-3 and J usage is TRBJ1-1; D call uncertain. The CDR3 has 15 residues. Between the trimmed V and J ends, which lost 2 bases and 0 bases, there was a span of 10 bases. The germline gives CDR1 MNHEY, CDR2 SVGEGT. CDR3 in DNA: TGTGCCAGCAGTTACAGTCGGGTTATGAACACTGAAGCTTTCTTT. It codes for CASSYSRVMNTEAFF.

The chain combines TRBV27 with TRBJ1-4; perhaps TRBD1 as D (6 bases). Trimming stripped 4 bases from V and 8 bases from J, with 14 bases between. This CDR3 comprises 14 residues. The germline gives CDR1 MNHEY, CDR2 SMNVEV (reference sequence). This chain's CDR3 is CASSSGTHREKLFF. The CDR3 nucleotides read TGTGCCAGCAGTTCGGGGACACACAGGGAAAAACTGTTTTTT.

This clonotype has ten or more counts. CDR3 protein: CASSPPGFGYTF. DNA for the CDR3: TGTGCCAGCAGCCCGCCCGGGTTCGGCTACACCTTC. This sequence joins TRBV7-9 and TRBJ1-2; the D is unclear. The CDR3 is 12 amino acids. Trimming stripped 5 bases from V and 8 bases from J, with 12 bases between. Per the germline V gene, CDR1 is SEHNR and CDR2 is FQNEAQ (reference sequence).

In the case of this clonotype: This may be a read error: a much more frequent sequence differs by one nucleotide. The J gene is TRBJ2-5, the V gene TRBV12-3 or TRBV12-4; D might be TRBD1 or TRBD2, each matching 5 bases. The assigned J gene may be wrong: the sequence end matches TRBJ2-1 better. This CDR3 has 14 residues. The CDR3 coding sequence is TGTGCCAGCAGGAAGGGACGGAACCAAGAGACCCAGTTCTTC. Protein: CASRKGRNQETQFF.

This clonotype appeared many times. V and J are TRBV11-2 and TRBJ1-1; D gene ambiguous. Germline V lookup: CDR1 SGHAT, CDR2 FQNNGV. V was trimmed by 3 bases and J by 4 bases, leaving 6 bases between them. CDR3 size: 12 residues. The CDR3: CASSFRLTEAFF. Written as DNA, the CDR3 is TGTGCCAGCAGCTTCCGACTCACTGAAGCTTTCTTT.

This clonotype was seen at least ten times. The chain links TRBV29-1 to TRBJ1-1; 10 bases agree with TRBD1. J was trimmed by 0 bases and V by 7 bases; bases with no gene match: 5. From germline, CDR1 is SQVTM and CDR2 ANQGSEA. This CDR3 has 14 amino acids. The CDR3 coding sequence is TGCAGCGCCCGGGACAGGGGAATGAACACTGAAGCTTTCTTT. Its translation is CSARDRGMNTEAFF.

This clonotype was recorded many times. The V and J genes are TRBV27 and TRBJ2-7, with a tentative D call TRBD2 (6 bases). The V gene lost 5 bases and the J gene lost 2 bases, with 19 bases spanning the gap. Per germline, CDR1 MNHEY and CDR2 SMNVEV (reference sequence). The CDR3 length is 16 residues. Here the CDR3 reads CASSPLAGPRAYEQYF. Written as DNA, the CDR3 is TGTGCCAGCAGTCCCCTCGCGGGGCCAAGGGCCTACGAGCAGTACTTC.